This entry concerns a single T cell receptor beta chain. The antigen is unknown. Assay: immunoSEQ multiplex PCR; the TCRdb copy retains only in-frame clones and omits some. The data contain nearly 30,000 clones, around 85% of them singletons. Peptide-pool stimulation followed by sequencing identified expanded antigen-specific CD4+ clonotypes in the ViraFEST assay. Between days 10 and 11 of culture, CD4+ T cells were separated out. Participants each got two BNT162b2 or mRNA-1273 vaccine doses. Supplemented with about 10 IU/ml IL-2 and 10 ug/ml peptides, approximately 2 million PBMC per well were kept in culture. This sample was included in a study of vaccination effects on CD4 cells after COVID-19. Study results and limitations: Healthy vaccinees showed cross-reactivity with common cold coronaviruses in only 1 of 255 vaccine-induced clones.

Germline loops: CDR1 SGHDT, CDR2 YYEEEE. The CDR3 sequence is 14 residues long. With V trimmed by 4 bases and J by 7 bases, 5 bases remained unmatched. The sequence came from a human donor who received a COVID-19 vaccine. Some clones in this sample may be carry-over from other donors' samples. J is TRBJ1-6 and V is TRBV5-6; 7 bases align to TRBD1. The sample in question was CD4+ T cells from PBMCs cultured with SARS-CoV-2 spike peptides, obtained after COVID-19 vaccination. In DNA, the CDR3 is TGTGCCAGCAGCCACCGGGACAGAAATTCACCCCTCCACTTT. Its protein is CASSHRDRNSPLHF.